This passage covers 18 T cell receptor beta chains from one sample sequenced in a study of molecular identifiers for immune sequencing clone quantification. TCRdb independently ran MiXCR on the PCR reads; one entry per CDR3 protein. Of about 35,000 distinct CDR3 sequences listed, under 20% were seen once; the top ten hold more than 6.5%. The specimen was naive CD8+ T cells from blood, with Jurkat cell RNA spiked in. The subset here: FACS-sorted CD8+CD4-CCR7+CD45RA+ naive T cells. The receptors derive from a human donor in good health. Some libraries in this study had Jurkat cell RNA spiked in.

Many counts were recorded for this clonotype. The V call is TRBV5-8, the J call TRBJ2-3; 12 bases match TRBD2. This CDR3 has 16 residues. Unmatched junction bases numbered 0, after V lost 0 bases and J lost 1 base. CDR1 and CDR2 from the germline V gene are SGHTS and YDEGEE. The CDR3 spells CASSLGLAGGTDTQYF. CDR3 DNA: TGTGCCAGCAGCTTGGGACTAGCGGGAGGCACAGATACGCAGTATTTT.

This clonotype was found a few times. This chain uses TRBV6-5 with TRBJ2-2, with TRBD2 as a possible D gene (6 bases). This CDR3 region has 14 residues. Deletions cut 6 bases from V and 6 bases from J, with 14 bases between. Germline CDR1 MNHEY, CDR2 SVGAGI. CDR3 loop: CASRWDSMAGELFF. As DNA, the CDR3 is TGTGCCAGCAGGTGGGACTCCATGGCCGGGGAGCTGTTTTTT.

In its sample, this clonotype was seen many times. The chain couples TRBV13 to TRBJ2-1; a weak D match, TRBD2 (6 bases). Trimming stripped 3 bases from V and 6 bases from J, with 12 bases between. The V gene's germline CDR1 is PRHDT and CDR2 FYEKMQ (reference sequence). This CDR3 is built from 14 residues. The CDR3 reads CASSFRLGINEQFF. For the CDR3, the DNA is TGTGCCAGCAGCTTCCGACTAGGGATCAATGAGCAGTTCTTC.

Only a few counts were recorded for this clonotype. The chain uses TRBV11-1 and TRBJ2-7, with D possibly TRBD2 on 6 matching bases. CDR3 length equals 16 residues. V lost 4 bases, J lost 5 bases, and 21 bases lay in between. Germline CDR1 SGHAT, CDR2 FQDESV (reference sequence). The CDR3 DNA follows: TGTGCCAGCAGCTCCGACCGGGGGAATTCTCGGGACGAGCAGTACTTC. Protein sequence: CASSSDRGNSRDEQYF.

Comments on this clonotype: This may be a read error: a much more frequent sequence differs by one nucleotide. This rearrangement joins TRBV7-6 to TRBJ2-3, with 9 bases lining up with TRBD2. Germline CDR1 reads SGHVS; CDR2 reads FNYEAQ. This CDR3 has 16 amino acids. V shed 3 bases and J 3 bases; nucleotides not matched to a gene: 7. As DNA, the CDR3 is TGTGCCAGCAGCTTCCATGGTAGCGGGAGTACAGATACGCAGTATTTT. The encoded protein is CASSFHGSGSTDTQYF.

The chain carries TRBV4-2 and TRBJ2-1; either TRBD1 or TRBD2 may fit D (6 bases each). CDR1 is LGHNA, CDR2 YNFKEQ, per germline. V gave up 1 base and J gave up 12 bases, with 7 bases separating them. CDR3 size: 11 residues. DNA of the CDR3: TGTGCCAGCAGCCAAGCGGGGGCGCAGTTCTTC. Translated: CASSQAGAQFF.

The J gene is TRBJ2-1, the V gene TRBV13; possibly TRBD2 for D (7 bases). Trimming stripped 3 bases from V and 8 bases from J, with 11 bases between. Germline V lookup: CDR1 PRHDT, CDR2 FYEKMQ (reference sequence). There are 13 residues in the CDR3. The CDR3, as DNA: TGTGCCAGCAGCTTTTGGGGGGGCGATGAGCAGTTCTTC. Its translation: CASSFWGGDEQFF.

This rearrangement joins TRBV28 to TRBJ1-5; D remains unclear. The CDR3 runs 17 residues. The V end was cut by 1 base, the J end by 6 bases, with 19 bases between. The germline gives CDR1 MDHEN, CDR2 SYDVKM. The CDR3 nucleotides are TGTGCCAGCAGTTTATTTTCGGTATCGGACTTAATTCAGCCCCAGCATTTT. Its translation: CASSLFSVSDLIQPQHF.

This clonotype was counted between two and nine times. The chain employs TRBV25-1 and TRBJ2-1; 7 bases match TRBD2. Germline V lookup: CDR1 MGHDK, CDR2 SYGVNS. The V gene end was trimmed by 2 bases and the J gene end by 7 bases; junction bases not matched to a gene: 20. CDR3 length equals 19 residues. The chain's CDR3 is CASSEDAVSLWRERNEQFF. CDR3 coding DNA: TGTGCCAGCAGTGAAGATGCGGTTAGTCTTTGGCGGGAGAGAAATGAGCAGTTCTTC.

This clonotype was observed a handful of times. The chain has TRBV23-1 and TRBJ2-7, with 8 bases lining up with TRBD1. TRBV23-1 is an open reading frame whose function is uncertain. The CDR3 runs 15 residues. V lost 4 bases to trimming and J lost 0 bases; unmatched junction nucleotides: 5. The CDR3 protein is CASSRETGDSYEQYF. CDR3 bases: TGCGCCAGCAGTCGGGAGACAGGGGACTCCTACGAGCAGTACTTC.

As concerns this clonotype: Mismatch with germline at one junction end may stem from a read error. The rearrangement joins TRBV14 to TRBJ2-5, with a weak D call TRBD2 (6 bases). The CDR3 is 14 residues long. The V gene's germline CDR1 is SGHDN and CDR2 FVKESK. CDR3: CASGRDSSQETQCF. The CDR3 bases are TGTGCCAGCGGCCGGGACTCTTCCCAAGAGACCCAGTGCTTC.

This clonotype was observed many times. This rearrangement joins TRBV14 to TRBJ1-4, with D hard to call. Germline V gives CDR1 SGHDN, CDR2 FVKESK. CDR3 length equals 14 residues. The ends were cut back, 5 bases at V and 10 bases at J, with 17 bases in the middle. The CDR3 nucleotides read TGTGCCAGCAGCTTGGCTCTCGAGGGTCCAAAACTGTTTTTT. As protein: CASSLALEGPKLFF.

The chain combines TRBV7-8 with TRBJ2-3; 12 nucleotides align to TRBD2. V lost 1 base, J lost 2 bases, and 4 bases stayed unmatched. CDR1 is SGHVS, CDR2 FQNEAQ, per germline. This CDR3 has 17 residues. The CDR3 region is CASSLGTSGVITDTQYF. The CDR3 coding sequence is TGTGCCAGCAGCTTAGGGACTAGCGGGGTGATCACAGATACGCAGTATTTT.

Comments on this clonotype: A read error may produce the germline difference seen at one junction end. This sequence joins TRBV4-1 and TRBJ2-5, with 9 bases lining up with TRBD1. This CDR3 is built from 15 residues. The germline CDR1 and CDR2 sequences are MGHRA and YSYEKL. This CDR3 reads CASSQEDRGQETQYF. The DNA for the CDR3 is TGCGCCAGCAGCCAAGAGGACAGGGGCCAAGAGACTCAGTACTTC.

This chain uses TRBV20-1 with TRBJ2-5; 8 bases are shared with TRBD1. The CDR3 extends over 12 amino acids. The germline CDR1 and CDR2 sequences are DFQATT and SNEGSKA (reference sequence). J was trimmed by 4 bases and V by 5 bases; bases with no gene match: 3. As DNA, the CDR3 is TGCAGTGCTGAGACAGGGGTAGAGACCCAGTACTTC. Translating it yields CSAETGVETQYF.

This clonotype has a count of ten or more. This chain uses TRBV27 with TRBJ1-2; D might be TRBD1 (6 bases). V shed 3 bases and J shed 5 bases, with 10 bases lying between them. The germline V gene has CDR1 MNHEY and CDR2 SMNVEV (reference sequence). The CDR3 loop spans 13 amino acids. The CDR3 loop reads CASSFLTGYGYTF. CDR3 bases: TGTGCCAGCAGTTTTCTCACAGGGTATGGCTACACCTTC.

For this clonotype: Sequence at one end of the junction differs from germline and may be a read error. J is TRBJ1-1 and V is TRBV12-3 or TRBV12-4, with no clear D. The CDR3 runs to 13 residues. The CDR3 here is CANSSGFSIEALF. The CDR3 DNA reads TGTGCCAACAGTTCCGGGTTTAGTATTGAAGCTCTCTTT.

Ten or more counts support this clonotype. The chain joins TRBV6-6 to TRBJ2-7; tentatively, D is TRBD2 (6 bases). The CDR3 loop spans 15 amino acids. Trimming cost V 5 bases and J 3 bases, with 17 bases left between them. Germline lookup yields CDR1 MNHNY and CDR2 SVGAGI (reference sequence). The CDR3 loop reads CASSHATRHNYEQYF. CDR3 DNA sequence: TGTGCCAGCAGTCACGCGACTAGGCATAACTACGAGCAGTACTTC.